The clone carrying this TCR beta chain was seen a handful of times. This specimen belongs to a study of T cells in localized non-small cell lung cancer. Method: immunoSEQ multiplex PCR; TCRdb's copy keeps in-frame clones and lacks some. The table shows under 2,500 clones, with roughly 26% occurring only once. This receptor was taken from a male donor older than 55 with stage III squamous cell lung carcinoma. Sample: lung tumor tissue, taken before any cancer treatment.

The CDR3 region is CASSPAMGTAYEQYF. DNA for the CDR3: TGTGCCAGCTCACCAGCAATGGGGACAGCCTACGAGCAGTACTTC. This chain joins TRBV18 and TRBJ2-7; 7 nucleotides align to TRBD1. After removal of 2 bases from V and 2 bases from J, the junction contained 6 bases not matched to a gene. CDR1 is KGHSH, CDR2 LQKENI, per germline. CDR3 length: 15 amino acids.